This T cell receptor beta chain was documented in a study of blood T cell repertoires in COVID-19. Study information: From the United States, Italy and Spain came samples of acute and convalescent COVID-19. Sources were T cells, B-cell-depleted T cells, or PBMCs; the material itself was cDNA or gDNA.

Trimming removed 3 bases from V and 1 base from J, with 9 bases in between. CDR1 is SNHLY, CDR2 FYNNEI, per germline. This CDR3 has 14 residues. Clones were read by immunoSEQ multiplex PCR, and TCRdb kept only the in-frame ones, dropping some. The table records tens of thousands of clones, approximately 78% of them present only once. V is TRBV2 and J is TRBJ1-1; no clear D gene. Sequencing input: PBMCs or T cells enriched from blood (not recorded which). The sequence came from a woman in her thirties or forties with acute COVID-19. CDR3 coding DNA: TGTGCCAGCAGTGATAGAGCGGGGAACACTGAAGCTTTCTTT. Amino acid sequence: CASSDRAGNTEAFF.